The 11 T cell receptor beta chains below come from one sample, sequenced in a study of technical replicates of blood from several donors. Measured with immunoSEQ multiplex PCR; TCRdb has only the in-frame clones, and not every one. The data show about 69,000 clones, about 90% seen once. The sequencing sample was made of PBMCs. These receptors were taken from a human donor in good health. Some clones in this sample may be carry-over from other donors' samples.

This chain links TRBV15 with TRBJ2-3; the match to TRBD2 covers 7 bases. Trimming at V came to 4 bases and at J to 4 bases, leaving 14 bases not matched to a gene. Germline assignment: CDR1 LNHNV and CDR2 YYDKDF (reference sequence). The CDR3 covers 17 residues. For the CDR3, the DNA is TGTGCCACCAGCAAACCCGGGGCAGCTAGCGGCCCAGATACGCAGTATTTT. Its protein is CATSKPGAASGPDTQYF.

V is TRBV10-3 and J is TRBJ2-3, with 8 positions matching TRBD1. There are 16 residues in the CDR3. Per germline, CDR1 ENHRY and CDR2 SYGVKD. V shed 7 bases, J shed 5 bases, and the junction held 14 bases outside the gene matches. The CDR3 spells CAITSELATGEDTQYF. The CDR3 DNA reads TGTGCCATCACCTCCGAGTTAGCGACAGGGGAAGATACGCAGTATTTT.

The CDR3 DNA is TGTGCCAGCAGCCAAGGGACCCCCTCAGGGTGGACTGAAGCTTTCTTT. Translated, it gives CASSQGTPSGWTEAFF. V gene TRBV4-2 combines with J gene TRBJ1-1, with D perhaps TRBD1 (5 bases). V shed 1 base and J shed 5 bases, with 17 bases lying between them. Per the germline V gene, CDR1 is LGHNA and CDR2 is YNFKEQ. CDR3 length: 16 amino acids.

The J gene is TRBJ2-1, the V gene TRBV6-5, with D possibly being TRBD2 (5 bases). Deletions cut 4 bases from V and 6 bases from J, with 19 bases between. The CDR3 is made up of 16 amino acids. CDR1 MNHEY and CDR2 SVGAGI come from the germline V gene. CDR3 region: CASSSLLGSALNEQFF. CDR3 nucleotides: TGTGCCAGCAGTTCCCTACTAGGGTCGGCCCTCAATGAGCAGTTCTTC.

This rearrangement joins TRBV4-3 to TRBJ2-2; TRBD2 agrees at 9 bases. This CDR3 contains 15 residues. Trimming took 0 bases from V and 8 from J; bases not matched to a gene: 4. The germline CDR1 and CDR2 sequences are LGHNA and YSLEER. The CDR3 region is CASSQDGLAKGELFF. The CDR3 DNA reads as TGCGCCAGCAGCCAAGACGGACTAGCGAAGGGGGAGCTGTTTTTT.

The CDR3 DNA sequence: TGCGCCAGCAGCCAAGGCCCCGCCAGGGGGCAGGATCAGCCCCAGCATTTT. Translated, it gives CASSQGPARGQDQPQHF. V is TRBV4-1 and J is TRBJ1-5; 8 bases are shared with TRBD1. This CDR3 spans 17 amino acids. The trim removed 1 base at V and 5 bases at J, leaving 10 bases unmatched. Germline CDR1 and CDR2: MGHRA and YSYEKL.

This clone was seen more than once but under ten times. The chain is built from TRBV7-8 and TRBJ2-1; 10 nucleotides align to TRBD1. The trim removed 2 bases at V and 7 bases at J, leaving 2 bases unmatched. CDR1 SGHVS and CDR2 FQNEAQ come from the germline V gene. This CDR3 has 14 residues. The CDR3 sequence is CASSLSGQGNEQFF. Written as DNA, the CDR3 is TGTGCCAGCAGCTTATCGGGACAGGGGAATGAGCAGTTCTTC.

This clone appeared once. This chain connects TRBV27 to TRBJ2-1; D might be TRBD2 (6 bases). V dropped 3 bases and J dropped 4 bases, with 10 bases sitting between them. CDR3 length: 14 residues. CDR1 is MNHEY, CDR2 SMNVEV, per germline (reference sequence). For the CDR3, the DNA is TGTGCCAGCAGTTTTCCGGGGGTTTACAATGAGCAGTTCTTC. It codes for CASSFPGVYNEQFF.

The V gene is TRBV4-3, the J gene TRBJ2-1; the match to TRBD2 covers 9 bases. Germline values: CDR1 LGHNA, CDR2 YSLEER. V lost 2 bases, J lost 1 base, and 3 bases stayed unmatched. The CDR3 is made up of 16 amino acids. The CDR3 DNA follows: TGCGCCAGCAGCCAAACTAGCGGGCAGTCCTACAATGAGCAGTTCTTC. Residues: CASSQTSGQSYNEQFF.

The V gene is TRBV4-1, the J gene TRBJ2-7; the D gene is possibly TRBD1 (6 bases). This CDR3 is built from 16 residues. V shed 1 base and J shed 3 bases, with 16 bases lying between them. The germline V gene encodes CDR1 MGHRA and CDR2 YSYEKL. For the CDR3, the DNA is TGCGCCAGCAGCCAAGGGTTCGCGACAGGAGTCTACGAGCAGTACTTC. Protein product: CASSQGFATGVYEQYF.

The rearrangement links TRBV4-3 to TRBJ2-3; 8 nucleotides line up with TRBD2. There are 16 residues in the CDR3. V shed 0 bases and J 2 bases; nucleotides not matched to a gene: 4. Germline values: CDR1 LGHNA, CDR2 YSLEER. This CDR3 reads CASSQDWREVTDTQYF. CDR3 sequence (DNA): TGCGCCAGCAGCCAAGATTGGCGGGAGGTCACAGATACGCAGTATTTT.